This T cell receptor beta chain comes out of a study of cytomegalovirus exposure and HLA in healthy donors. Overall study context: Counted in an early data release were about 86 million unique TCRs from HLA-typed donors. Study-level results: Most TCR sequences showed up rarely, but some public TCRs showed up in many donors. The study flagged roughly 160 TCR beta chains as cytomegalovirus-associated.

PCR used 60 Vbeta primers and 13 Jbeta primers. TCRdb keeps only in-frame clones here, not all; method: immunoSEQ multiplex PCR. The sample yields roughly 140,000 clones, less than 10% seen once. For this clone: The target antigen is unknown.

Per germline, CDR1 SGHRS and CDR2 YFSETQ. The junction had 4 bases not matched to a gene; V was cut back by 3 bases and J by 3 bases. This CDR3 is built from 14 residues. Specimen: PBMCs. The chain uses TRBV5-1 and TRBJ2-7; 9 positions match TRBD1. This TCR was recovered from a male donor in good health and CMV-seronegative. The DNA of the CDR3 is TGCGCCAGCAGCTGGGACAGGGAATACTACGAGCAGTACTTC. As protein: CASSWDREYYEQYF.